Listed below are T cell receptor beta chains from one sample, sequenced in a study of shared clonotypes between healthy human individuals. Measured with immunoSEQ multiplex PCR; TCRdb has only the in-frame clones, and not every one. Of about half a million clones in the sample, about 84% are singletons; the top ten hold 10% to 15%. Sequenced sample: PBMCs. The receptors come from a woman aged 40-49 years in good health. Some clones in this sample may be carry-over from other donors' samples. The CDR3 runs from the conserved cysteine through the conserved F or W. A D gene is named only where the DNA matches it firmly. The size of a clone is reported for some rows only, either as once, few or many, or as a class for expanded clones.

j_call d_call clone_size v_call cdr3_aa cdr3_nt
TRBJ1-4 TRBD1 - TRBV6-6 CASSVQGAPNEKLFF TGTGCCAGCAGTGTACAGGGGGCACCGAATGAAAAACTGTTTTTT
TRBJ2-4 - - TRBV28 CASSLQGGENIQYF TGTGCCAGCAGCCTACAGGGTGGGGAAAACATTCAGTACTTC
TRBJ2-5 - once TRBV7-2 CASVPGPQGGETQYF TGTGCCAGTGTCCCGGGCCCGCAAGGTGGAGAGACCCAGTACTTC
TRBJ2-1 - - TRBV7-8 CASSLAPDSRPFF TGTGCCAGCAGCTTAGCGCCGGACTCCCGGCCGTTCTTC
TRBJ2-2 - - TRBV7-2 CASSPPQGRFTGELFF TGTGCCAGCAGCCCCCCCCAGGGACGGTTTACCGGGGAGCTGTTTTTT
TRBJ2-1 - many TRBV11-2 CASSSNLWAREQFF TGTGCCAGCAGCAGTAATTTATGGGCAAGGGAGCAGTTCTTC
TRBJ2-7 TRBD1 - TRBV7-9 CASSLSGGEQYF TGTGCCAGCAGCTTATCAGGGGGCGAGCAGTACTTC
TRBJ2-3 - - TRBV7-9 CASSLISDTQYF TGTGCCAGCAGCCTAATCTCAGATACGCAGTATTTT
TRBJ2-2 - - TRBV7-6 CASSLVSGRNTGELFF TGTGCCAGCAGCTTAGTTTCCGGGAGGAACACCGGGGAGCTGTTTTTT
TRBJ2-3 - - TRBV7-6 CASSAFGNSDTQYF TGTGCCAGCAGCGCCTTTGGGAATTCAGATACGCAGTATTTT
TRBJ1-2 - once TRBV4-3 CASSPRPGTNYGYTF TGCGCCAGCAGCCCGCGGCCGGGGACTAACTATGGCTACACCTTC
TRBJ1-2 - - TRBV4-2 CASSLTDIRGGYTF TGTGCCAGCAGCCTCACGGACATTCGTGGTGGCTACACCTTC
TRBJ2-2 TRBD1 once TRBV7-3 CASSKAGTGGNTGELFF TGTGCCAGCAGCAAGGCCGGGACAGGGGGTAACACCGGGGAGCTGTTTTTT
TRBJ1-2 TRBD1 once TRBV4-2 CASSQERQGANYGYTF TGTGCCAGCAGCCAAGAAAGACAGGGGGCGAACTATGGCTACACCTTT
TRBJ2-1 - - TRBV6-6 CASSSSSSYNEQFF TGTGCCAGCAGTAGTAGTAGCTCCTACAATGAGCAGTTCTTC
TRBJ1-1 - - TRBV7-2 CASSLALTIRGRTEAFF TGTGCCAGCAGCTTAGCCCTTACCATTAGGGGACGGACTGAAGCTTTCTTT
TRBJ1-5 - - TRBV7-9 CASSFSGFQPQHF TGTGCCAGCAGCTTTTCGGGGTTCCAGCCCCAGCATTTT
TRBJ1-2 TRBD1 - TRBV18 CASSPMTGRGYTF TGTGCCAGCTCACCAATGACAGGGCGCGGCTACACCTTC
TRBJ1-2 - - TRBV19 CASTLEAQNYGYTF TGTGCCAGTACCCTCGAGGCACAGAACTATGGCTACACCTTC
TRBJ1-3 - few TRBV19 CAIGPRTGNTIYF TGTGCCATAGGGCCGCGGACTGGAAACACCATATATTTT
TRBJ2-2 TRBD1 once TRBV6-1 CASNRDRGAGELFF TGTGCCTCAAATCGGGACAGGGGCGCCGGGGAGCTGTTTTTT